A single sample is the source of the 19 T cell receptor beta chains below, sequenced in a study of T cells after yellow fever vaccination. TCRdb re-derived calls from the 5' RACE reads in MiXCR, one entry per CDR3 protein. The table lists tens of thousands of distinct CDR3 sequences, about 6.6% of them singletons, with 20% to 25% in the top ten. The sequenced sample was PBMCs, either bulk or a sorted T-cell subset (CD4+, CD8+, memory, or dextramer-sorted; not recorded which), obtained on the day of the first yellow fever vaccination. Source of these receptors: a man between 18 and 35 years old who received the YFV17D yellow fever vaccine.

This clonotype occurred a few times. V usage is TRBV6-1 and J usage is TRBJ2-5; D possibly matches TRBD1 or TRBD2 (6 bases each). Trimming left V 6 bases short and J 2 bases short, with 16 bases between. The CDR3 totals 15 residues. Per the germline V gene, CDR1 is MNHNS and CDR2 is SASEGT. CDR3 bases: TGTGCCAGCAGGATGGGGGCGGGGAGGCAAGAGACCCAGTACTTC. As protein: CASRMGAGRQETQYF.

This clonotype was detected ten times or more. The V gene is TRBV5-6, the J gene TRBJ1-6, with no clear D. The V end was cut by 4 bases, the J end by 10 bases, with 9 bases between. Germline V gene sequence: CDR1 SGHDT, CDR2 YYEEEE. The CDR3 has 12 amino acids. The DNA for the CDR3 is TGTGCCAGCAGCGTAGTACAATCACCCCTCCACTTT. This sequence encodes CASSVVQSPLHF.

This clonotype was seen ten or more times. Here the CDR3 DNA reads TGTGCCAGCAGTGAAGGACAGGGACGAAATTCACCCCTCCACTTT. Encoded protein: CASSEGQGRNSPLHF. The chain couples TRBV2 to TRBJ1-6; TRBD1 agrees at 7 bases. Germline V lookup: CDR1 SNHLY, CDR2 FYNNEI. This CDR3 comprises 15 residues. The ends lost 1 base at V and 7 bases at J; junction bases unmatched: 4.

There are a few counts of this clonotype. The chain joins TRBV5-4 to TRBJ1-1, with a tentative D call TRBD1 (6 bases). CDR3 length: 15 amino acids. Germline CDR1 and CDR2: SGHNT and YYREEE (reference sequence). V lost 0 bases, J lost 1 base, and 10 bases lay in between. The CDR3 region is CASSLAEGGNTEAFF. DNA for the CDR3: TGTGCCAGCAGCTTGGCAGAGGGGGGGAACACTGAAGCTTTCTTT.

This clonotype has ten or more counts. V usage is TRBV3-1 and J usage is TRBJ2-7; 8 positions match TRBD1. CDR1 LGHDT and CDR2 YNNKEL come from the germline V gene (reference sequence). The CDR3 length is 15 residues. With 1 base clipped from V and 3 bases from J, the junction kept 5 bases outside the gene matches. The CDR3 region is CASSQGPTGGYEQYF. The CDR3 DNA reads TGTGCCAGCAGCCAAGGCCCCACAGGGGGCTACGAGCAGTACTTC.

The chain couples TRBV20-1 to TRBJ2-7; D is perhaps TRBD2 (5 bases). The CDR3 has 13 residues. The germline V and J ends were trimmed by 6 bases and 2 bases, with 14 bases remaining between them. Per germline, CDR1 DFQATT and CDR2 SNEGSKA (reference sequence). CDR3 bases: TGCAGTGCATACCCCGTGAGGGCCTACGAGCAGTACTTC. Translated: CSAYPVRAYEQYF.

This clonotype has a count of ten or more. V and J are TRBV5-1 and TRBJ2-3, with D possibly matching TRBD2 (6 bases). Looked up from germline, CDR1 is SGHRS and CDR2 is YFSETQ. The ends were cut back, 4 bases at V and 0 bases at J, with 12 bases in the middle. The CDR3 is 15 residues long. The CDR3 DNA follows: TGCGCCAGCAGCCCGGGGGAGGCTAGCACAGATACGCAGTATTTT. It encodes CASSPGEASTDTQYF.

This clonotype was seen many times. This chain uses TRBV15 with TRBJ1-1; the D is unclear. The germline CDR1 and CDR2 sequences are LNHNV and YYDKDF (reference sequence). The CDR3 is 11 amino acids. Between the trimmed V and J ends, which lost 0 bases and 7 bases, there was a span of 3 bases. This CDR3 is CATSRDHEAFF. The DNA for the CDR3 is TGTGCCACCAGCAGAGATCATGAAGCTTTCTTT.

For the CDR3, the DNA is TGTGCCAGCAGCGTAGGGTCAGGGTTAGCGGGCCACAATGAGCAGTTCTTC. It yields the protein CASSVGSGLAGHNEQFF. The V call is TRBV9, the J call TRBJ2-1; 7 bases align to TRBD2. CDR3 size: 17 residues. Germline assignment: CDR1 SGDLS and CDR2 YYNGEE. The junction had 11 bases not matched to a gene; V was cut back by 0 bases and J by 5 bases. Combining the CDR3 with reference TRBV9 and TRBJ2-1 gives the whole variable domain DSGVTQTPKHLITATGQRVTLRCSPRSGDLSVYWYQQSLDQGLQFLIQYYNGEERAKGNILERFSAQQFPDLHSELNLSSLELGDSALYFCASSVGSGLAGHNEQFFGPGTRLTVL.

This clonotype was observed many times. This sequence joins TRBV5-1 and TRBJ2-7; 10 bases map to TRBD1. There are 16 residues in the CDR3. V trimming: 4 bases; J trimming: 2 bases; junction bases outside the gene matches: 9. CDR1 SGHRS and CDR2 YFSETQ come from the germline V gene. CDR3 in amino acids: CASSTLPGQGTYEQYF. The CDR3, as DNA: TGCGCCAGCAGCACCCTACCGGGACAGGGGACCTACGAGCAGTACTTC.

This clonotype was recorded a few times. The chain recombines TRBV6-6 with TRBJ2-2; D is uncertain. Germline V gene sequence: CDR1 MNHNY, CDR2 SVGAGI (reference sequence). CDR3 length: 13 residues. Trimming left V 2 bases short and J 2 bases short, with 3 bases between. The CDR3 loop is CASSYDNTGELFF. In nucleotides, the CDR3 is TGTGCCAGCAGTTACGACAACACCGGGGAGCTGTTTTTT.

This clonotype was picked up a small number of times. The V and J genes are TRBV20-1 and TRBJ2-7; 10 bases are shared with TRBD1. CDR1 and CDR2 (germline): DFQATT, SNEGSKA (reference sequence). CDR3 length equals 18 residues. V lost 0 bases to trimming and J lost 3 bases; unmatched junction nucleotides: 14. CDR3 sequence: CSARDDGLGQGPLYEQYF. For the CDR3, the DNA is TGCAGTGCTAGAGATGACGGTTTGGGACAGGGGCCCCTCTACGAGCAGTACTTC.

This clonotype was seen only a few times. In DNA, the CDR3 is TGTGCCAGCAGCCCCCGGGCCCTCACAGATACGCAGTATTTT. Its translation is CASSPRALTDTQYF. The chain carries TRBV7-9 and TRBJ2-3; D remains ambiguous. The CDR3 covers 14 residues. Per germline, CDR1 SEHNR and CDR2 FQNEAQ (reference sequence). V dropped 5 bases and J dropped 2 bases, with 11 bases sitting between them.

The chain carries TRBV3-1 and TRBJ1-6; no reliable D call. Germline-derived CDR1 and CDR2 are LGHDT and YNNKEL (reference sequence). The V end lost 1 base, the J end lost 14 bases, and 9 bases lay between the germline ends. There are 12 residues in the CDR3. In DNA form, the CDR3 reads TGTGCCAGCAGCCAAGGAGGTCAGGCCCTCCACTTT. It encodes CASSQGGQALHF.

This clonotype has ten or more counts. The chain carries TRBV5-1 and TRBJ1-2; TRBD1 agrees at 7 bases. Germline CDR1 reads SGHRS; CDR2 reads YFSETQ. The CDR3 has 14 amino acids. The ends lost 4 bases at V and 2 bases at J; junction bases unmatched: 5. CDR3: CASSLTGQNYGYTF. CDR3 DNA: TGCGCCAGCAGCCTTACGGGACAGAACTATGGCTACACCTTC.

CDR3 nucleotides: TGTGCCAGTTCCCTCGCCATTAACACCGGGGAGCTGTTTTTT. As protein: CASSLAINTGELFF. The chain links TRBV19 to TRBJ2-2; unclear D gene. CDR1 LNHDA and CDR2 SQIVND come from the germline V gene (reference sequence). Trimming shortened V by 8 bases and J by 2 bases, and 12 bases separated the two germline ends. The CDR3 has 14 residues.

The table lists this clonotype with many counts. V gene TRBV20-1 combines with J gene TRBJ2-3; D is possibly TRBD1 (5 bases). V lost 3 bases, J lost 4 bases, and 14 bases lay in between. Looked up from germline, CDR1 is DFQATT and CDR2 is SNEGSKA (reference sequence). The CDR3 runs 14 residues. This CDR3 is CSARGPQGADTQYF. CDR3 in DNA: TGCAGTGCTAGGGGGCCGCAGGGTGCAGATACGCAGTATTTT.

The sample holds many counts of this clonotype. The chain has TRBV5-1 and TRBJ1-2; D gene ambiguous. Germline values: CDR1 SGHRS, CDR2 YFSETQ. There are 15 residues in the CDR3. The V end was cut by 0 bases, the J end by 2 bases, with 11 bases between. The CDR3 bases are TGCGCCAGCAGCTTGGGACCGACGCCGAACTATGGCTACACCTTC. Amino acid sequence: CASSLGPTPNYGYTF.

This clonotype was counted at least ten times. The rearrangement joins TRBV20-1 to TRBJ2-2; 8 positions match TRBD2. CDR3 size: 14 residues. CDR1 is DFQATT and CDR2 is SNEGSKA in the germline V gene (reference sequence). The trim removed 2 bases at V and 3 bases at J, leaving 2 bases unmatched. The DNA for the CDR3 is TGCAGTGCTAGAAGTAGCGGGGACACCGGGGAGCTGTTTTTT. It codes for CSARSSGDTGELFF.